This T cell receptor beta chain was obtained from a study of blood T cell repertoires in COVID-19. This clone was picked up one time. CDR1 and CDR2 (germline): LNHDA, SQIVND (reference sequence). This CDR3 spans 14 amino acids. V shed 4 bases, J shed 5 bases, and the junction held 6 bases outside the gene matches. The assay was immunoSEQ multiplex PCR, and TCRdb's table has in-frame clones only and misses some. The sample carries roughly 120,000 clones, 85% to 90% recorded once. Sequencing input: peripheral blood. The rearrangement joins TRBV19 to TRBJ1-1; 8 nucleotides agree with TRBD1. This TCR was recovered from a man in his 70s with active or convalescent COVID-19. The CDR3 bases are TGTGCCAGTAGTAAAGGACAGGGTGGGACTGAAGCTTTCTTT. Its translation is CASSKGQGGTEAFF.